The 25 T cell receptor beta chains presented below share a single source sample, sequenced in a study of shared clonotypes between healthy human individuals. Naive CD8 cells lacked CD45RO and underwent positive selection for CCR7, leaving out terminally differentiated effector memory CD45RA+ cells. Libraries were prepared by immunoSEQ multiplex PCR; TCRdb keeps only in-frame clonotypes and omits some of them. The sample shows over 2,000,000 clones, 93% of them seen only once. The sample comprised naive CD8+ T cells from PBMCs. The receptors derive from a man aged 18 to 30 in good health. Some clones in this sample may be carry-over from other donors' samples.

The V call is TRBV27, the J call TRBJ2-5, with 12 bases matching TRBD1. The CDR3 is 18 amino acids. Trimming removed 1 base from V and 0 bases from J; junction bases left unmatched: 6. Germline V gives CDR1 MNHEY, CDR2 SMNVEV (reference sequence). The CDR3 DNA follows: TGTGCCAGCAGTTTATTGGGGACAGGGGGCATCAACCAAGAGACCCAGTACTTC. Protein product: CASSLLGTGGINQETQYF.

J is TRBJ2-1 and V is TRBV2, with 9 bases lining up with TRBD1. V lost 8 bases and J lost 6; bases outside the gene matches: 8. Looked up from germline, CDR1 is SNHLY and CDR2 is FYNNEI. CDR3 length equals 14 residues. In DNA, the CDR3 is TGTGCCAGCTCTACAGGGGGCTGGGTCAATGAGCAGTTCTTC. Translation gives CASSTGGWVNEQFF. The full variable domain, rest sourced from reference TRBV2 and TRBJ2-1, is EPEVTQTPSHQVTQMGQEVILRCVPISNHLYFYWYRQILGQKVEFLVSFYNNEISEKSEIFDDQFSVERPDGSNFTLKIRSTKLEDSAMYFCASSTGGWVNEQFFGPGTRLTVL.

The chain's CDR3 is CASSEPPGQRTYEQYF. CDR3 sequence (DNA): TGTGCCAGCAGTGAGCCCCCCGGACAGCGAACCTACGAGCAGTACTTC. V usage is TRBV6-1 and J usage is TRBJ2-7; possibly TRBD1 for D (6 bases). Trimming pared 3 bases from V and 2 bases from J, leaving 17 bases between. In germline, CDR1 is MNHNS, CDR2 SASEGT. The CDR3 is made up of 16 amino acids.

The V call is TRBV7-9, the J call TRBJ2-7; D not certain. The CDR3 extends over 12 amino acids. The V gene lost 5 bases and the J gene lost 3 bases, with 8 bases spanning the gap. Germline V lookup: CDR1 SEHNR, CDR2 FQNEAQ (reference sequence). CDR3 sequence (DNA): TGTGCCAGCAGCCTCGTTAACTACGAGCAGTACTTC. This codes for CASSLVNYEQYF. Full variable domain (missing parts from reference TRBV7-9 and TRBJ2-7): DTGVSQNPRHKITKRGQNVTFRCDPISEHNRLYWYRQTLGQGPEFLTYFQNEAQLEKSRLLSDRFSAERPKGSFSTLEIQRTEQGDSAMYLCASSLVNYEQYFGPGTRLTVT.

The rearrangement uses TRBV5-8 and TRBJ1-1, with no clear D. The germline gives CDR1 SGHTS, CDR2 YDEGEE. Trimming shortened V by 1 base and J by 2 bases, and 12 bases separated the two germline ends. The CDR3 totals 15 residues. In nucleotides, the CDR3 is TGTGCCAGCAGCTTGAGCAGTCGGGGAAACACTGAAGCTTTCTTT. It translates to CASSLSSRGNTEAFF.

V is TRBV30 and J is TRBJ1-1; perhaps TRBD1 as D (5 bases). Trimming took off 1 base at V and 6 bases at J, with 12 bases between the two ends. CDR1 and CDR2 (germline): GTSNPN, SVGIG (reference sequence). The CDR3 runs 13 residues. The chain's CDR3 is CAWSGQPGAEAFF. CDR3 bases: TGTGCCTGGAGTGGACAGCCTGGCGCTGAAGCTTTCTTT.

The CDR3 protein is CASSGATGNTIYF. The DNA of the CDR3 is TGTGCCAGCAGCGGGGCCACAGGCAACACCATATATTTT. The chain uses TRBV9 and TRBJ1-3; the D gene is possibly TRBD1 (5 bases). CDR3 length equals 13 residues. V shed 3 bases and J shed 7 bases, with 11 bases lying between them. The germline CDR1 and CDR2 sequences are SGDLS and YYNGEE.

The chain recombines TRBV11-3 with TRBJ2-1; TRBD2 might be the D (6 bases). Germline loops: CDR1 SGHNT, CDR2 YENEEA. The CDR3 extends over 15 amino acids. Trimming stripped 5 bases from V and 7 bases from J, with 18 bases between. The CDR3 DNA is TGTGCCAGCAGCAACCGTGGGGGAGGTCAGAATGAGCAGTTCTTC. This translates into CASSNRGGGQNEQFF.

The chain is built from TRBV27 and TRBJ2-7; D may correspond to TRBD1 or TRBD2 (5 bases each). Germline V lookup: CDR1 MNHEY, CDR2 SMNVEV (reference sequence). Trimming removed 2 bases at V and 7 bases at J, with 12 bases between. The CDR3 consists of 13 residues. The CDR3 DNA reads as TGTGCCAGCAGTTTAAATAGGGACGGAGAGCAGTACTTC. This gives the protein CASSLNRDGEQYF.

The rearrangement links TRBV15 to TRBJ2-7, with TRBD2 identical over 11 bases. Germline V gene sequence: CDR1 LNHNV, CDR2 YYDKDF (reference sequence). The V segment lost 3 bases and the J segment 5 bases; nucleotides outside the gene matches: 6. The CDR3 is 15 amino acids. CDR3 nucleotides: TGTGCCACCAGCAGCGGGACTAGCGGATGGGACGAGCAGTACTTC. Translation: CATSSGTSGWDEQYF.

The chain links TRBV11-2 to TRBJ1-2; 7 positions agree with TRBD1. Germline V gives CDR1 SGHAT, CDR2 FQNNGV. CDR3 length: 14 residues. With V trimmed by 5 bases and J by 8 bases, 11 bases remained unmatched. The CDR3, as DNA: TGTGCCAGCAGCCCATCTACAGGGGCTTGGGGCTACACCTTC. Translated, it gives CASSPSTGAWGYTF.

The chain links TRBV13 to TRBJ2-2; TRBD1 might be the D (6 bases). Germline V gene data show CDR1 as PRHDT and CDR2 as FYEKMQ (reference sequence). The CDR3 loop spans 16 amino acids. Trimming removed 7 bases at V and 1 base at J, with 16 bases between. The DNA for the CDR3 is TGTGCCAGCACCCCTCCGACAGGAGAGAACACCGGGGAGCTGTTTTTT. Translated, it gives CASTPPTGENTGELFF.

The chain has TRBV4-2 and TRBJ2-7; D perhaps matches TRBD2 (6 bases). Trimming shortened V by 1 base and J by 4 bases, and 11 bases separated the two germline ends. CDR1 and CDR2 (germline): LGHNA, YNFKEQ. The CDR3 runs 14 residues. CDR3 in DNA: TGTGCCAGCAGCCAAGGTGGAGGGTTGTACGAGCAGTACTTC. Protein sequence: CASSQGGGLYEQYF.

A word on this clone: In this CDR3 the conserved last residue, phenylalanine or tryptophan, is missing, so a read error is likely. The J gene is TRBJ2-3, the V gene TRBV28; 11 bases agree with TRBD2. J lost 1 base, V lost 5 bases, and 2 bases had no gene match. The V gene's germline CDR1 is MDHEN and CDR2 SYDVKM. The CDR3 is made up of 15 amino acids. The CDR3 coding sequence is TGTGCCAGCAGTGCACTAGCGGGAGGCACAGATACGCAGTATCTT. It is translated as CASSALAGGTDTQYL.

The gene calls are TRBV14 and TRBJ2-1; D is uncertain. This CDR3 is built from 13 residues. Germline CDR1 SGHDN, CDR2 FVKESK. V shed 0 bases and J shed 10 bases, with 10 bases lying between them. As DNA, the CDR3 is TGTGCCAGCAGCCAAGAGGCCGGATGGGAGCAGTTCTTC. It is translated as CASSQEAGWEQFF.

CDR3 DNA: TGTGCCAGCAGTTTATATAGCGGCAGTGGCTACACCTTC. This translates into CASSLYSGSGYTF. This chain joins TRBV27 and TRBJ1-2; D uncertain. This CDR3 is 13 amino acids long. Trimming cost V 1 base and J 7 bases, with 10 bases left between them. The germline V gene has CDR1 MNHEY and CDR2 SMNVEV (reference sequence).

A single count supports this clone. The sample has other DNA sequences that encode this CDR3 too. The V and J genes are TRBV28 and TRBJ2-2; D not resolved. Germline V CDR1 and CDR2: MDHEN, SYDVKM. Trimming stripped 2 bases from V and 2 bases from J, with 9 bases between. The CDR3 contains 15 residues. The CDR3 loop reads CASSLGQANTGELFF. As DNA, the CDR3 is TGTGCCAGCAGTTTAGGGCAGGCCAACACCGGGGAGCTGTTTTTT.

Details on this clone: This sample includes further DNA sequences coding for the same CDR3. V usage is TRBV5-1 and J usage is TRBJ2-7; a weak D match, TRBD2 (6 bases). Looked up from germline, CDR1 is SGHRS and CDR2 is YFSETQ. V was shortened by 4 bases and J by 4 bases, with 12 bases between the two germline ends. CDR3 length: 13 amino acids. The CDR3 DNA follows: TGCGCCAGCAGCCATGGACGGGGGTACGAGCAGTACTTC. Residues: CASSHGRGYEQYF.

This clone came up a few times. Additional DNA sequences in this sample encode the identical CDR3. This rearrangement joins TRBV29-1 to TRBJ1-1, with 8 bases lining up with TRBD1. Per germline, CDR1 SQVTM and CDR2 ANQGSEA. With V trimmed by 3 bases and J by 4 bases, 4 bases remained unmatched. The CDR3 has 13 residues. CDR3 region: CSVDRTGSTEAFF. The CDR3 DNA sequence: TGCAGCGTTGACCGGACAGGGAGCACTGAAGCTTTCTTT.

This clone has more than one count but fewer than ten. The chain couples TRBV9 to TRBJ1-5; 8 nucleotides match TRBD1. The CDR3 is made up of 14 amino acids. The germline V gene has CDR1 SGDLS and CDR2 YYNGEE. With V trimmed by 3 bases and J by 7 bases, 6 bases remained unmatched. For the CDR3, the DNA is TGTGCCAGCAGCGAACAGGGGGTTTGGCAGCCCCAGCATTTT. It yields the protein CASSEQGVWQPQHF.

About this clone itself: Other DNA variants within this sample encode the same CDR3. The genes are TRBV9 and TRBJ2-7; maybe TRBD1 (6 bases). The CDR3 is made up of 14 amino acids. The germline V gene encodes CDR1 SGDLS and CDR2 YYNGEE. V was clipped by 0 bases and J by 4 bases, with 11 bases between them. The CDR3 sequence: CASSVGKGGYEQYF. CDR3 in DNA: TGTGCCAGCAGCGTAGGTAAAGGGGGTTACGAGCAGTACTTC.

This clone was seen once. J is TRBJ2-3 and V is TRBV27; 9 nucleotides line up with TRBD1. The CDR3 totals 15 residues. The germline V gene encodes CDR1 MNHEY and CDR2 SMNVEV (reference sequence). Germline trimming cut 0 bases from V and 5 bases from J; bases unmatched to any gene: 3. CDR3 coding DNA: TGTGCCAGCAGTTTATCGGGGACAGGGTTAGATACGCAGTATTTT. Translating it yields CASSLSGTGLDTQYF.

In the case of this clone: The sample contains more than one DNA sequence encoding this CDR3. This rearrangement joins TRBV27 to TRBJ2-3, with D possibly being TRBD1 or TRBD2 (5 bases each). This CDR3 has 15 amino acids. The germline V and J ends were trimmed by 4 bases and 0 bases, with 11 bases remaining between them. CDR1 is MNHEY and CDR2 is SMNVEV in the germline V gene (reference sequence). The CDR3 DNA is TGTGCCAGCAGTTCCGGGACCGCGAGCACAGATACGCAGTATTTT. Translating it yields CASSSGTASTDTQYF.

The V and J genes are TRBV7-9 and TRBJ2-7, with D perhaps matching TRBD1 or TRBD2 (5 bases each). CDR3 length: 15 residues. Germline V gene lookup returns CDR1 SEHNR and CDR2 FQNEAQ (reference sequence). V lost 5 bases and J 5 bases, leaving 19 bases between the germline ends. The CDR3 DNA reads TGTGCCAGCAGCCTAACCGGGACGGTCCCTAACGAGCAGTACTTC. Translation: CASSLTGTVPNEQYF.

The CDR3 here is CASSLGAGKGNIQYF. The CDR3 DNA is TGTGCCAGCAGCCTAGGGGCCGGGAAGGGCAACATTCAGTACTTC. V usage is TRBV11-2 and J usage is TRBJ2-4; D may match TRBD1 or TRBD2 (5 bases each). The V gene's germline CDR1 is SGHAT and CDR2 FQNNGV. Trimming cost V 5 bases and J 7 bases, with 18 bases left between them. The CDR3 length is 15 residues.